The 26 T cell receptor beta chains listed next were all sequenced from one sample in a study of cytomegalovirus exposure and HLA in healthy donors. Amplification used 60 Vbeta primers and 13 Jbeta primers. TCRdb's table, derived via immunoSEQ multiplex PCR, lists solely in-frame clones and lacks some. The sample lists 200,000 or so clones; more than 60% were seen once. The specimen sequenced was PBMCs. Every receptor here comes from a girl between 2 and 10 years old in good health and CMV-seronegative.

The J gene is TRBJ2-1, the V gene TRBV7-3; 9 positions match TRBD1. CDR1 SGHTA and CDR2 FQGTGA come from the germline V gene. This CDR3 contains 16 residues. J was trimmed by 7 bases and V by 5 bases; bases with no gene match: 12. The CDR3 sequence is CASSPSGTGLRNEQFF. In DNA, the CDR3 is TGTGCCAGCAGCCCCTCCGGGACAGGGTTGAGGAATGAGCAGTTCTTC.

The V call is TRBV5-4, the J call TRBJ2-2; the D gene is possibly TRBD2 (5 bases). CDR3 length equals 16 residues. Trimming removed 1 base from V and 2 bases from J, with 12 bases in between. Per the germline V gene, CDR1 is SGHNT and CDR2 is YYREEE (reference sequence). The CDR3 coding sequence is TGTGCCAGCAGCTTGAGGTGGGCGGGTAACACCGGGGAGCTGTTTTTT. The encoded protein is CASSLRWAGNTGELFF.

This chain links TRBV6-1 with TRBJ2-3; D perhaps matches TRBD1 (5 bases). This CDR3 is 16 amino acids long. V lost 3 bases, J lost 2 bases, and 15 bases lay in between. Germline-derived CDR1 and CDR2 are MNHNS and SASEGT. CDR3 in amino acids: CASSDPPTEITDTQYF. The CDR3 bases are TGTGCCAGCAGTGACCCCCCGACAGAAATCACAGATACGCAGTATTTT.

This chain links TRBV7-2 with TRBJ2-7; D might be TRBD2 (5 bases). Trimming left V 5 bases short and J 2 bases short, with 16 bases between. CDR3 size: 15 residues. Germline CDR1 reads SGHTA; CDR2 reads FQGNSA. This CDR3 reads CASSPGRAQAYEQYF. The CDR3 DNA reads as TGTGCCAGCAGCCCGGGGAGAGCGCAAGCCTACGAGCAGTACTTC.

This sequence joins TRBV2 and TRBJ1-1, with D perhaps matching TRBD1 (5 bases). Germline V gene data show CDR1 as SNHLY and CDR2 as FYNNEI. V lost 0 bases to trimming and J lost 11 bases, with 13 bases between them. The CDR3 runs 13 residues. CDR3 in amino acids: CASSEAEPGLAFF. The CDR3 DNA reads TGTGCCAGCAGTGAAGCGGAACCAGGGTTGGCTTTCTTT.

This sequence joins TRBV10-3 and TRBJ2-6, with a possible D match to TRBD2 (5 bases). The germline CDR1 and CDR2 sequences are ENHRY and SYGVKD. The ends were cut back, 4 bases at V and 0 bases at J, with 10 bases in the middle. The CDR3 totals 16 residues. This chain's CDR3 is CAISGGFLSGANVLTF. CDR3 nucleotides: TGTGCCATCAGTGGAGGGTTCCTCTCTGGGGCCAACGTCCTGACTTTC.

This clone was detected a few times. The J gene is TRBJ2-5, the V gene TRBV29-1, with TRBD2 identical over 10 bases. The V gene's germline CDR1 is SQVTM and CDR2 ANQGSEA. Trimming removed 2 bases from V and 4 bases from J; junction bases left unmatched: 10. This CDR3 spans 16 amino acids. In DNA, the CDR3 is TGCAGCGTTGAACCTCGACTAGCGGGCTTAGGAGAGACCCAGTACTTC. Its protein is CSVEPRLAGLGETQYF.

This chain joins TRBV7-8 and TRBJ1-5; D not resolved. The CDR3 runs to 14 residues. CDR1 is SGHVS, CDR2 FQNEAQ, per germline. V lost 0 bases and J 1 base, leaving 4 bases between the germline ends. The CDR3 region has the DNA TGTGCCAGCAGCTTAGCACAGAGCAATCAGCCCCAGCATTTT. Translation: CASSLAQSNQPQHF.

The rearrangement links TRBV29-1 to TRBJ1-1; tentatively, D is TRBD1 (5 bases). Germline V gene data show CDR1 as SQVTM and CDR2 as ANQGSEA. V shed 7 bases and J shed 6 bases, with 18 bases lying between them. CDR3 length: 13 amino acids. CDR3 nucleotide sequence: TGCAGCGGCCGGGGGGGGGTAGCCGCTGAAGCTTTCTTT. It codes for CSGRGGVAAEAFF.

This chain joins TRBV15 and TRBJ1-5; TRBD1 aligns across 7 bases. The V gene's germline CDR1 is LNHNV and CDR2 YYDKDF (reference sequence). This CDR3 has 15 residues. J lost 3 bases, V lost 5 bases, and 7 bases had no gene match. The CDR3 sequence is CATSPNDRVNQPQHF. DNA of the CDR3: TGTGCCACCAGCCCTAACGACAGGGTCAATCAGCCCCAGCATTTT.

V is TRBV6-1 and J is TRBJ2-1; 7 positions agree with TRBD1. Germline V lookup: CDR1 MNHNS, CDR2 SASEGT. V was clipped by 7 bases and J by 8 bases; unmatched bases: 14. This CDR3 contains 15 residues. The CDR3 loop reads CASILQGIGVHEQFF. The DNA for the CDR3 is TGTGCCAGCATCTTACAGGGGATTGGAGTACATGAGCAGTTCTTC.

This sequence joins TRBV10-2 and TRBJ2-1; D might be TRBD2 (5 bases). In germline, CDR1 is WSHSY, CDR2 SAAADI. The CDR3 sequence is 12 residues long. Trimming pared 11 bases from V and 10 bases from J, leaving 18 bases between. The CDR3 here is CAVGLLKSEQFF. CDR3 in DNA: TGCGCCGTTGGACTCCTAAAGTCAGAGCAGTTCTTC.

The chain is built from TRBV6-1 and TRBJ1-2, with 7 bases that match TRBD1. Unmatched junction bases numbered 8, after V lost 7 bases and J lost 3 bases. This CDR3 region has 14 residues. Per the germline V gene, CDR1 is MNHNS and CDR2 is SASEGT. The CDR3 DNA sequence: TGTGCCAGCATCCTACCGGGACAGTACTATGGCTACACCTTC. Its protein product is CASILPGQYYGYTF.

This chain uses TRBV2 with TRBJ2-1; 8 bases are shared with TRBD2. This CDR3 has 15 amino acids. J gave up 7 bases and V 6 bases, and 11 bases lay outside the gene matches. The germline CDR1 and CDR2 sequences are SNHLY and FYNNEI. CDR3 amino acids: CASRDGGVTGNEQFF. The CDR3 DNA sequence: TGTGCCAGCAGAGACGGGGGGGTAACGGGGAATGAGCAGTTCTTC.

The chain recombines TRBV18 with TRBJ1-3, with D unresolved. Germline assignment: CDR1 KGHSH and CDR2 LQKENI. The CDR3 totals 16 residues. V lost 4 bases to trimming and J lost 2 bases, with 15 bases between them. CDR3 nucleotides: TGTGCCAGCTCACGAACCGGGGAAGCAACTGGAAACACCATATATTTT. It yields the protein CASSRTGEATGNTIYF. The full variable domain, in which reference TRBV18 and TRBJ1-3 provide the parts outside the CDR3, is NAGVMQNPRHLVRRRGQEARLRCSPMKGHSHVYWYRQLPEEGLKFMVYLQKENIIDESGMPKERFSAEFPKEGPSILRIQQVVRGDSAAYFCASSRTGEATGNTIYFGEGSWLTVV.

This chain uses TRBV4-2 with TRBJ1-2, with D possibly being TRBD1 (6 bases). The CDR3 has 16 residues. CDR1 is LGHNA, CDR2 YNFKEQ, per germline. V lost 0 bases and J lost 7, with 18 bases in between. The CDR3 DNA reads TGTGCCAGCAGCCAAGATAAGGCCAGGGGTGTGGTTGGCTACACCTTC. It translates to CASSQDKARGVVGYTF.

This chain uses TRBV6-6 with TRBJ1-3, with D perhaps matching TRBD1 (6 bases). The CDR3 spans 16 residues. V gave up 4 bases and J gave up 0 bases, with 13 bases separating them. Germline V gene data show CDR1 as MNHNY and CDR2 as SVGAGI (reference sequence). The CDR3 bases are TGTGCCAGCAGTTCACTCGACAGGATCTCTGGAAACACCATATATTTT. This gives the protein CASSSLDRISGNTIYF.

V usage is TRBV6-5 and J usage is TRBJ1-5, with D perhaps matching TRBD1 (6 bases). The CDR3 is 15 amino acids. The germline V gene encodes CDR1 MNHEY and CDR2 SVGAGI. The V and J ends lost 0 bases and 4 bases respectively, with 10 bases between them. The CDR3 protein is CASSYSRGANQPQHF. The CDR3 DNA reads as TGTGCCAGCAGTTACTCACGGGGGGCAAATCAGCCCCAGCATTTT.

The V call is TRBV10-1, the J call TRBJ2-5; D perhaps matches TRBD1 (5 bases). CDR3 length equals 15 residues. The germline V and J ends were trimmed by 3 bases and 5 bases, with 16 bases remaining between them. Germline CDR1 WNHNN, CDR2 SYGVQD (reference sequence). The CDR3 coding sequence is TGCGCCAGCAGTGATAGACAGACCGAAGGGGAGACCCAGTACTTC. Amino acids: CASSDRQTEGETQYF.

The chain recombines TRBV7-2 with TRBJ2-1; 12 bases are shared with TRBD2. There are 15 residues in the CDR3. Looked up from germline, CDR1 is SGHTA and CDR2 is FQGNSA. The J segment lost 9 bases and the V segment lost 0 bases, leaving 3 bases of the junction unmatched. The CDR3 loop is CASSLAWTSGVEQFF. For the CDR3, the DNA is TGTGCCAGCAGCTTAGCCTGGACTAGCGGGGTTGAGCAGTTCTTC.

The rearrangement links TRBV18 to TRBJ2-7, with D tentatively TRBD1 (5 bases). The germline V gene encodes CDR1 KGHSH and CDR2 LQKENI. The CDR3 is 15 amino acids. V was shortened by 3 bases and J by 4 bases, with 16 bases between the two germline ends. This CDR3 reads CASSPDRTPYYEQYF. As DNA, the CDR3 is TGTGCCAGCTCACCTGACCGGACACCTTATTACGAGCAGTACTTC.

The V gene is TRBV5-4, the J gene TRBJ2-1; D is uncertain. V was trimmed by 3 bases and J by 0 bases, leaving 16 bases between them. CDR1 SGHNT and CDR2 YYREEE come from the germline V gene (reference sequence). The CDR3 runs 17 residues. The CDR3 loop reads CASSSLSRVHSYNEQFF. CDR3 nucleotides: TGTGCCAGCAGCTCCCTATCCCGGGTCCACTCCTACAATGAGCAGTTCTTC. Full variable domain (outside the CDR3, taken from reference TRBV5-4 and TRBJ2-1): ETGVTQSPTHLIKTRGQQVTLRCSSQSGHNTVSWYQQALGQGPQFIFQYYREEENGRGNFPPRFSGLQFPNYSSELNVNALELDDSALYLCASSSLSRVHSYNEQFFGPGTRLTVL.

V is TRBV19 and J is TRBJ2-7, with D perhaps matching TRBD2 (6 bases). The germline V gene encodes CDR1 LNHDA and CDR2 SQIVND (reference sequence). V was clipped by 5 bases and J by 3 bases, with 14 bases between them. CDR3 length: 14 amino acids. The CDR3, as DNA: TGTGCCAGTAGTGCCGGGGGACGGAGCTACGAGCAGTACTTC. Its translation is CASSAGGRSYEQYF.

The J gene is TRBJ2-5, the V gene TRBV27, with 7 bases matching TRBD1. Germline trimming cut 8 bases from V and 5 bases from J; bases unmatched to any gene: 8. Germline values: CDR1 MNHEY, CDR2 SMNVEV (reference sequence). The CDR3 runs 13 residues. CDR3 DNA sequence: TGTGCCAGCCGGAGACAGGGTTGGGAGACCCAGTACTTC. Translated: CASRRQGWETQYF.

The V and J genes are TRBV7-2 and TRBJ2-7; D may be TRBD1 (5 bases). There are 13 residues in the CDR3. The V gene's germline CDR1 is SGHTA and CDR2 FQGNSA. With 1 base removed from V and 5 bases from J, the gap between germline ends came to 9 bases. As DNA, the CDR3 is TGTGCCAGCAGCTTAGTAAGGGGCCACGAGCAGTACTTC. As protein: CASSLVRGHEQYF.

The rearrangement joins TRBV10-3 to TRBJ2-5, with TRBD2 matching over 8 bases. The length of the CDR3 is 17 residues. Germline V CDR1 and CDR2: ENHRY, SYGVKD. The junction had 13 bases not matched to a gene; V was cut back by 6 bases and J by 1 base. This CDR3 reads CAIRDSGMRGIQETQYF. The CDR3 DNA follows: TGTGCCATCAGGGATAGCGGGATGAGGGGGATCCAAGAGACCCAGTACTTC.